Each of the 16 T cell receptor beta chains below was sequenced from the same sample in a study of blood T cell repertoires in COVID-19. Clones were sequenced by immunoSEQ multiplex PCR, and TCRdb holds only the in-frame ones, with some missing. The table records hundreds of thousands of clones, 80% to 90% of them present only once. Input material: peripheral blood. These receptors were collected from a man older than 75 with acute or convalescent COVID-19.

The V call is TRBV4-3, the J call TRBJ2-7, with 12 bases matching TRBD2. J gave up 2 bases and V 2 bases, and 1 base lay outside the gene matches. Germline V CDR1 and CDR2: LGHNA, YSLEER. The CDR3 extends over 15 amino acids. The CDR3 reads CASSQLAGGPYEQYF. The CDR3, as DNA: TGCGCCAGCAGCCAACTAGCGGGGGGGCCCTACGAGCAGTACTTC.

The V and J genes are TRBV20-1 and TRBJ2-4; 7 bases map to TRBD1. CDR1 is DFQATT and CDR2 is SNEGSKA in the germline V gene (reference sequence). The CDR3 loop spans 14 amino acids. Trimming cost V 3 bases and J 8 bases; bases outside gene matches: 10. The CDR3 coding sequence is TGCAGTGCTAGTAGTAGGGGGCGCCTTGACATTCAGTACTTC. Translated: CSASSRGRLDIQYF.

This chain links TRBV7-2 with TRBJ1-3, with a weak D call TRBD1 (6 bases). This CDR3 is built from 13 residues. V was cut by 3 bases and J by 8 bases, with 11 bases left in between. The germline V gene encodes CDR1 SGHTA and CDR2 FQGNSA. CDR3 protein: CASSLGAPDTIYF. Written as DNA, the CDR3 is TGTGCCAGCAGCTTGGGGGCCCCGGACACCATATATTTT.

The chain links TRBV5-5 to TRBJ1-6; TRBD1 aligns across 10 bases. The V gene end was trimmed by 4 bases and the J gene end by 4 bases; junction bases not matched to a gene: 5. The CDR3 extends over 16 amino acids. CDR1 is SGHKS, CDR2 YYEKEE, per germline (reference sequence). CDR3 amino acids: CASSEGQGGYNSPLHF. CDR3 sequence (DNA): TGTGCCAGCAGCGAAGGACAGGGGGGATATAATTCACCCCTCCACTTT.

The chain links TRBV5-1 to TRBJ2-5; TRBD1 aligns across 12 bases. Germline CDR1 reads SGHRS; CDR2 reads YFSETQ. V gave up 4 bases and J gave up 5 bases; unmatched junction bases: 6. This CDR3 is built from 15 residues. DNA for the CDR3: TGCGCCAGCAGCGGGGGACAGGGGGCCCGGGAGACCCAGTACTTC. Protein: CASSGGQGARETQYF.

The V call is TRBV5-1, the J call TRBJ1-1; D may be TRBD1 (6 bases). V lost 3 bases to trimming and J lost 4 bases, with 16 bases between them. CDR1 is SGHRS, CDR2 YFSETQ, per germline. The CDR3 extends over 15 amino acids. The CDR3, as DNA: TGCGCCAGCAGCTCCGGCGGGGGGCAAAGCACTGAAGCTTTCTTT. Encoded protein: CASSSGGGQSTEAFF.

V and J are TRBV6-1 and TRBJ1-4; D might be TRBD1 (5 bases). There are 16 residues in the CDR3. The germline CDR1 and CDR2 sequences are MNHNS and SASEGT. Between the trimmed V and J ends, which lost 3 bases and 4 bases, there was a span of 15 bases. The CDR3 coding sequence is TGTGCCAGCAGTGAGCGACAGACGGGTAATAATGAAAAACTGTTTTTT. This sequence encodes CASSERQTGNNEKLFF.

V usage is TRBV18 and J usage is TRBJ2-2, with 9 bases matching TRBD1. This CDR3 comprises 14 residues. After removal of 6 bases from V and 7 bases from J, the junction contained 6 bases not matched to a gene. CDR1 is KGHSH and CDR2 is LQKENI in the germline V gene. CDR3 bases: TGTGCCAGCTCTGGGACAGGGAGCGGCGGGGAGCTGTTTTTT. It is translated as CASSGTGSGGELFF.

The chain carries TRBV7-5 and TRBJ2-6; the table's D call of TRBD1 was not tested on the DNA. TRBV7-5 is a listed pseudogene. The CDR3 is 18 amino acids. The CDR3 is CARSCVKDNHSGANVLTF. The CDR3 DNA is TGTGCCAGAAGCTGTGTTAAGGACAACCATTCTGGGGCCAACGTCCTGACTTTC.

This clone was seen a handful of times. The V call is TRBV6-2 or TRBV6-3, the J call TRBJ1-2; TRBD1 matches 7 bases. This CDR3 is 14 amino acids long. Unmatched junction bases numbered 6, after V lost 0 bases and J lost 8 bases. The germline V gene encodes CDR1 MNHEY and CDR2 SVGEGT. The CDR3 sequence is CASSYSGTVEGYTF. The CDR3 DNA sequence: TGTGCCAGCAGTTACTCTGGGACAGTAGAAGGCTACACCTTC.

This rearrangement joins TRBV11-2 to TRBJ2-5; 13 positions match TRBD2. Germline V gene data show CDR1 as SGHAT and CDR2 as FQNNGV. The trim removed 4 bases at V and 4 bases at J, leaving 6 bases unmatched. This CDR3 has 16 amino acids. CDR3 sequence: CASSSRRLAGGETQYF. The CDR3 DNA is TGTGCCAGCAGCTCGAGACGACTAGCGGGGGGAGAGACCCAGTACTTC.

V usage is TRBV7-9 and J usage is TRBJ1-2; TRBD1 aligns across 8 bases. V lost 11 bases to trimming and J lost 6 bases; unmatched junction nucleotides: 11. This CDR3 comprises 13 residues. Germline lookup yields CDR1 SEHNR and CDR2 FQNEAQ (reference sequence). The CDR3 sequence is CAGARDRTDGYTF. Here the CDR3 DNA reads TGTGCCGGAGCGCGGGACAGGACGGATGGCTACACCTTC.

Written as DNA, the CDR3 is TGTGCCAGCAGCTTGGTACTAGCGGTCCTTTCCAATCCAGATACGCAGTATTTT. Protein sequence: CASSLVLAVLSNPDTQYF. V usage is TRBV5-8 and J usage is TRBJ2-3, with 8 bases lining up with TRBD2. After removal of 0 bases from V and 4 bases from J, the junction contained 13 bases not matched to a gene. The CDR3 extends over 18 amino acids. The V gene's germline CDR1 is SGHTS and CDR2 YDEGEE.

The gene calls are TRBV5-8 and TRBJ2-3; 9 nucleotides agree with TRBD1. V lost 5 bases and J lost 0; bases outside the gene matches: 10. The CDR3 has 17 amino acids. CDR1 is SGHTS, CDR2 YDEGEE, per germline. CDR3 region: CASSPGQGWRSTDTQYF. Here the CDR3 DNA reads TGTGCCAGCAGTCCGGGACAGGGTTGGAGGAGCACAGATACGCAGTATTTT. Drawing the rest from reference TRBV5-8 and TRBJ2-3, the complete variable domain is EAGVTQSPTHLIKTRGQQATLRCSPISGHTSVYWYQQALGLGLQFLLWYDEGEERNRGNFPPRFSGRQFPNYSSELNVNALELEDSALYLCASSPGQGWRSTDTQYFGPGTRLTVL.

The chain is built from TRBV2 and TRBJ1-1, with 7 bases lining up with TRBD1. The CDR3 runs to 15 residues. V was clipped by 6 bases and J by 3 bases; unmatched bases: 10. Germline V CDR1 and CDR2: SNHLY, FYNNEI. The CDR3 nucleotides read TGTGCCAGCAGCCAAGGCGACAGGGAGGACACTGAAGCTTTCTTT. Translating it yields CASSQGDREDTEAFF.

The gene calls are TRBV7-2 and TRBJ1-6; unclear D gene. V shed 4 bases and J shed 5 bases, with 15 bases lying between them. Germline CDR1 reads SGHTA; CDR2 reads FQGNSA. The CDR3 extends over 16 amino acids. This CDR3 reads CASSSSSTDNNSPLHF. CDR3 in DNA: TGTGCCAGCAGCTCTTCTTCGACCGACAATAATTCACCCCTCCACTTT.